The present entry profiles one T cell receptor beta chain with its context. The antigen is unknown. Clones were sequenced by immunoSEQ multiplex PCR, and TCRdb holds only the in-frame ones, with some missing. The sample contains 2 million to 2.5 million clones, about 92% of which appear only once. The CDR3 is 15 residues long. The germline V gene has CDR1 SGHDT and CDR2 YYEEEE. The ends lost 4 bases at V and 5 bases at J; junction bases unmatched: 8. This specimen belongs to a study of shared clonotypes between healthy human individuals. The study, taken as a whole, reports: Owing to a small donor count, the genetic and exposure-history diversity represented was limited.

This chain links TRBV5-6 with TRBJ2-7; 11 bases line up with TRBD2. The TCR comes from a young man in good health. Some clones in this sample may be carry-over from other donors' samples. The sequencing input was naive CD4+ T cells from PBMCs. Indicated subset: CD45RA+ positively selected. This chain's CDR3 is CASSRTSGLMDEQYF. In DNA, the CDR3 is TGTGCCAGCAGCAGGACTAGCGGGTTGATGGACGAGCAGTACTTC.